This T cell receptor (beta chain) was observed in a study of T-cell memory formation after mild COVID-19. From 5'RACE with constant-segment primers came TCR alpha and TCR beta cDNA libraries that carried sample barcodes and UMIs. One entry per CDR3 protein, called by TCRdb with MiXCR from the 5' RACE reads. The sample records roughly 130,000 distinct CDR3 sequences, about 5.9% being singletons. The V gene's germline CDR1 is ENHRY and CDR2 SYGVKD. The CDR3 is 14 residues long. Trimming shortened V by 0 bases and J by 4 bases, and 9 bases separated the two germline ends. The TCR comes from an adult woman who had mild COVID-19 (a few samples of this study predate the infection). Cell type and time point are not known. The chain employs TRBV10-3 and TRBJ1-1; D possibly corresponds to TRBD1 (5 bases). Sequenced material: PBMCs or a T cell subset sorted from them (not recorded which). For the CDR3, the DNA is TGTGCCATCAGTGAGTCTACGGGGGTCACTGAAGCTTTCTTT. This sequence encodes CAISESTGVTEAFF.